Listed below are T cell receptor beta chains from one sample, sequenced in a study of CD8+ T cells in alopecia areata. Clones were sequenced by immunoSEQ multiplex PCR, and TCRdb holds only the in-frame ones, with some missing. Here the sample spans 150,000 to 200,000 clones, approximately 52% being singletons. This specimen consisted of CD4+ T cells sorted from blood, obtained between weeks 55 and 65, from a patient treated with tofacitinib. The receptors shown here come from a human donor with alopecia areata. CDR3s include the opening cysteine and the closing phenylalanine or tryptophan. Fields, in order: V gene, D gene, J gene, CDR3 protein. D genes are given only for firm matches.

TRBV15	.	TRBJ2-5	CATSRGTSWETQYF
TRBV30	.	TRBJ2-4	CAGQGPKNIQYF
TRBV6-5	TRBD1	TRBJ2-5	CASSRDRSKKTQYF
TRBV29-1	.	TRBJ1-1	CSVDRGMNTEAFF
TRBV5-1	TRBD2	TRBJ2-7	CASSGSSGMSYEQYF
TRBV30	.	TRBJ1-1	CAWSGKKAFF
TRBV13	TRBD1	TRBJ2-7	CASSLVGLQGTAYEQYF
TRBV6-1	.	TRBJ1-5	CASSEEGMGNQPQHF
TRBV2	.	TRBJ2-2	CASSDPKGVYLPGELFF
TRBV30	.	TRBJ2-3	CAWSVPSARRTDTQYF
TRBV6-5	.	TRBJ1-2	CASSIDSYGYTF
TRBV10-3	.	TRBJ2-5	CAISGPEETQYF
TRBV6-5	.	TRBJ2-5	CAVRTGSQETQYF
TRBV30	TRBD2	TRBJ2-1	CAWTLAGKNEQFF
TRBV6-5	.	TRBJ2-7	CASSADYWRYEQYF
TRBV14	.	TRBJ2-3	CASRRGGADTQYF
TRBV7-3	.	TRBJ2-6	CASSSQAANSGANVLTF
TRBV30	.	TRBJ2-5	CAWSIRAQETQYF
TRBV15	.	TRBJ1-2	CATSPTKEGGYTF
TRBV5-1	TRBD1	TRBJ2-7	CASSQRTGSYEQYF
TRBV29-1	TRBD1	TRBJ2-3	CSVEGDRGGTDTQYF
TRBV29-1	.	TRBJ1-1	CSVVPQRGAAEAFF
TRBV13	TRBD1	TRBJ2-7	CASSLGPLDRGYEQYF
TRBV9	.	TRBJ1-6	CASSVGTSPLHF
TRBV30	.	TRBJ2-7	CAWSSRYEQYF
TRBV18	.	TRBJ2-7	CASSPEFSYEQYF
TRBV30	TRBD1	TRBJ1-1	CAWDRGMLGRSDTEAFF
TRBV5-1	.	TRBJ2-3	CASSEPGADTQYF
TRBV10-2	.	TRBJ1-1	CASTYIGKNTEAFF
TRBV6-6	.	TRBJ2-7	CASSYTPDSSEQYF
TRBV6-5	.	TRBJ2-7	CASTSVGREQYF
TRBV30	TRBD1	TRBJ1-3	CAWSPGQGNSIYF